This T cell receptor beta chain is from a study of identical twins. Study observations and caveats: Conclusions came from cross-sectional statistical analysis, not from following the same donors.

Donors uniformly comprised healthy Caucasians. In this sample, this clonotype turned up a few times. Its antigen is still unknown. Unique molecular identifiers were in the cDNA, with template-switch universal primer binding. One entry per CDR3 protein, called by TCRdb with MiXCR from the 5' RACE reads. The sample records a few hundred thousand distinct CDR3 sequences, over 8.5% being singletons. The data were also submitted as part of a second study, on yellow fever vaccine responses in identical twins.

The TCR was taken from a woman younger than 30 in good health. The sample was PBMCs.

The CDR3 is CASSQRASGAGELFF. The CDR3 region has the DNA TGTGCCAGCAGCCAGCGGGCCTCCGGGGCCGGGGAGCTGTTTTTT. The chain links TRBV14 to TRBJ2-2, with a possible D match to TRBD2 (5 bases). This CDR3 comprises 15 residues. Between the trimmed V and J ends, which lost 3 bases and 6 bases, there was a span of 14 bases. CDR1 SGHDN and CDR2 FVKESK come from the germline V gene.